The 28 T cell receptor beta chains presented below share a single source sample, sequenced in a study of blood T cell repertoires in COVID-19. Assay: immunoSEQ multiplex PCR; the TCRdb copy retains only in-frame clones and omits some. Found here are about 370,000 clones, 89% of them singletons; the top ten hold about 3%. The sample consisted of peripheral blood. All receptors come from a woman in her 30s with COVID-19, enrolled during active disease.

This clone was picked up a small number of times. The gene calls are TRBV25-1 and TRBJ2-6, with a weak D call TRBD1 (5 bases). CDR1 is MGHDK, CDR2 SYGVNS, per germline. Trimming removed 0 bases from V and 1 base from J, with 10 bases in between. There are 17 residues in the CDR3. CDR3 sequence reads: CASSEYIGQSGANVLTF. The CDR3 nucleotides read TGTGCCAGCAGTGAATATATTGGACAATCTGGGGCCAACGTCCTGACTTTC.

J is TRBJ2-7 and V is TRBV7-2; no firm D call. In germline, CDR1 is SGHTA, CDR2 FQGNSA. Trimming took off 5 bases at V and 0 bases at J, with 5 bases between the two ends. The CDR3 has 12 residues. CDR3 amino acids: CASSPNSYEQYF. The CDR3 DNA follows: TGTGCCAGCAGCCCCAACTCCTACGAGCAGTACTTC.

In this sample, this clone turned up once. This chain connects TRBV10-3 to TRBJ2-3; TRBD2 agrees at 9 bases. The CDR3 covers 13 residues. Germline loops: CDR1 ENHRY, CDR2 SYGVKD. Unmatched junction bases numbered 2, after V lost 8 bases and J lost 2 bases. The CDR3 coding sequence is TGTGCCATCCGACTAGCGGCCACAGATACGCAGTATTTT. It encodes CAIRLAATDTQYF.

This chain links TRBV5-1 with TRBJ2-7, with unresolved D. V lost 2 bases and J 7 bases, leaving 16 bases between the germline ends. CDR3 length: 14 residues. Germline V lookup: CDR1 SGHRS, CDR2 YFSETQ. CDR3 amino acids: CASSLDLGGKEQYF. The CDR3 coding sequence is TGCGCCAGCAGCTTAGACCTTGGCGGAAAGGAGCAGTACTTC.

The rearrangement uses TRBV10-1 and TRBJ2-1; D is unclear. The CDR3 sequence is 13 residues long. V lost 6 bases and J 3 bases, leaving 9 bases between the germline ends. From germline, CDR1 is WNHNN and CDR2 SYGVQD (reference sequence). The CDR3: CASSLVSYNEQFF. CDR3 sequence (DNA): TGCGCCAGCAGCCTCGTGAGCTACAATGAGCAGTTCTTC.

This clone appeared a few times. This chain joins TRBV2 and TRBJ2-2; TRBD1 matches at 8 bases. The V segment lost 4 bases and the J segment 1 base; nucleotides outside the gene matches: 8. CDR1 is SNHLY, CDR2 FYNNEI, per germline. CDR3 length equals 17 residues. CDR3: CASSVAGGLGNTGELFF. The DNA of the CDR3 is TGTGCCAGCAGTGTGGCAGGGGGCCTAGGGAACACCGGGGAGCTGTTTTTT.

The table lists this clone with a few counts. The V call is TRBV7-9, the J call TRBJ1-1, with D maybe TRBD1 (5 bases). The germline V gene encodes CDR1 SEHNR and CDR2 FQNEAQ (reference sequence). The CDR3 covers 15 residues. Trimming took off 1 base at V and 5 bases at J, with 14 bases between the two ends. The chain's CDR3 is CASSLGAGWGTEAFF. The CDR3 nucleotides read TGTGCCAGCAGCTTAGGGGCAGGGTGGGGAACTGAAGCTTTCTTT. Full variable domain (remainder filled in from reference TRBV7-9 and TRBJ1-1): DTGVSQNPRHKITKRGQNVTFRCDPISEHNRLYWYRQTLGQGPEFLTYFQNEAQLEKSRLLSDRFSAERPKGSFSTLEIQRTEQGDSAMYLCASSLGAGWGTEAFFGQGTRLTVV.

This sequence joins TRBV3-1 (or the pseudogene TRBV3-2) and TRBJ2-2; 10 bases agree with TRBD2. Per germline, CDR1 LGHDT and CDR2 YNNKEL (reference sequence). The CDR3 consists of 17 residues. The V segment lost 2 bases and the J segment 0 bases; nucleotides outside the gene matches: 3. DNA for the CDR3: TGTGCCAGCAGCCAAAGACTAGCGGGCCCGAACACCGGGGAGCTGTTTTTT. This translates into CASSQRLAGPNTGELFF.

The V call is TRBV6-5, the J call TRBJ2-7; the match to TRBD1 covers 8 bases. V trimming: 0 bases; J trimming: 9 bases; junction bases outside the gene matches: 7. In germline, CDR1 is MNHEY, CDR2 SVGAGI. This CDR3 region has 14 residues. This CDR3 is CASSYSDRAVGQYF. The CDR3 DNA reads as TGTGCCAGCAGTTACTCGGACAGGGCCGTAGGGCAGTACTTC.

The V gene is TRBV9, the J gene TRBJ1-1; maybe TRBD1 (6 bases). Trimming pared 4 bases from V and 4 bases from J, leaving 14 bases between. This CDR3 region has 14 residues. Germline V gene lookup returns CDR1 SGDLS and CDR2 YYNGEE. CDR3 residues: CASSIAGASTEAFF. CDR3 sequence (DNA): TGTGCCAGCAGCATCGCGGGGGCAAGCACTGAAGCTTTCTTT. Combining the CDR3 with reference TRBV9 and TRBJ1-1 gives the whole variable domain DSGVTQTPKHLITATGQRVTLRCSPRSGDLSVYWYQQSLDQGLQFLIQYYNGEERAKGNILERFSAQQFPDLHSELNLSSLELGDSALYFCASSIAGASTEAFFGQGTRLTVV.

The V call is TRBV11-3, the J call TRBJ2-1, with TRBD2 matching 10 bases. CDR3 size: 15 residues. Germline V gene lookup returns CDR1 SGHNT and CDR2 YENEEA. V shed 6 bases and J 7 bases; nucleotides not matched to a gene: 9. The CDR3 loop reads CASRSSGGGTNEQFF. The CDR3 nucleotides read TGTGCCAGCAGGTCTAGCGGGGGCGGCACGAATGAGCAGTTCTTC. Full variable domain (outside the CDR3, taken from reference TRBV11-3 and TRBJ2-1): EAGVVQSPRYKIIEKKQPVAFWCNPISGHNTLYWYLQNLGQGPELLIRYENEEAVDDSQLPKDRFSAERLKGVDSTLKIQPAELGDSAVYLCASRSSGGGTNEQFFGPGTRLTVL.

The CDR3 region is CASSLVQGGSPLHF. The CDR3 DNA reads as TGTGCCAGCAGCTTGGTGCAGGGTGGCTCACCCCTCCACTTT. This chain uses TRBV7-9 with TRBJ1-6; possibly TRBD1 for D (5 bases). The V gene's germline CDR1 is SEHNR and CDR2 FQNEAQ (reference sequence). V shed 3 bases and J shed 10 bases, with 13 bases lying between them. The CDR3 runs to 14 residues.

The chain links TRBV13 to TRBJ2-5, with a tentative D call TRBD2 (5 bases). CDR1 is PRHDT, CDR2 FYEKMQ, per germline (reference sequence). The germline V and J ends were trimmed by 3 bases and 3 bases, with 8 bases remaining between them. The CDR3 runs 13 residues. The CDR3 DNA reads as TGTGCCAGCAGCTTCGTGGGAGAAGAGACCCAGTACTTC. It is translated as CASSFVGEETQYF. Looking up the rest from reference TRBV13 and TRBJ2-5 gives the full variable domain: AAGVIQSPRHLIKEKRETATLKCYPIPRHDTVYWYQQGPGQDPQFLISFYEKMQSDKGSIPDRFSAQQFSDYHSELNMSSLELGDSALYFCASSFVGEETQYFGPGTRLLVL.

The rearrangement uses TRBV6-2 or TRBV6-3 and TRBJ2-3; TRBD2 matches 7 bases. CDR1 and CDR2 from the germline V gene are MNHEY and SVGEGT. CDR3 length equals 16 residues. V lost 3 bases, J lost 3 bases, and 9 bases stayed unmatched. The CDR3 coding sequence is TGTGCCAGCAGTTATACCCCCCGGGGGGAGACAGATACGCAGTATTTT. Protein sequence: CASSYTPRGETDTQYF.

The chain is built from TRBV5-5 and TRBJ1-1; D uncertain. The CDR3 sequence is 14 residues long. Germline V lookup: CDR1 SGHKS, CDR2 YYEKEE (reference sequence). Trimming pared 0 bases from V and 1 base from J, leaving 7 bases between. In DNA form, the CDR3 reads TGTGCCAGCAGCTTGGGCGTAAAGAACACTGAAGCTTTCTTT. Amino acids: CASSLGVKNTEAFF.

This clone was found a few times. The V and J genes are TRBV10-1 and TRBJ1-1; D call uncertain. CDR1 is WNHNN and CDR2 is SYGVQD in the germline V gene (reference sequence). V lost 0 bases and J lost 3, with 8 bases in between. The CDR3 extends over 14 amino acids. CDR3 sequence (DNA): TGCGCCAGCAGTGAGTCGATCGAGGACACTGAAGCTTTCTTT. Residues: CASSESIEDTEAFF.

The chain couples TRBV11-2 to TRBJ1-1; 7 nucleotides agree with TRBD1. J gave up 2 bases and V 2 bases, and 11 bases lay outside the gene matches. From germline, CDR1 is SGHAT and CDR2 FQNNGV. CDR3 length: 17 residues. The CDR3 bases are TGTGCCAGCAGCTTACAACGACAGGGTCGGGGCAACACTGAAGCTTTCTTT. This sequence encodes CASSLQRQGRGNTEAFF.

V usage is TRBV6-5 and J usage is TRBJ2-1; tentative D call: TRBD2 (5 bases). Germline V gives CDR1 MNHEY, CDR2 SVGAGI. Trimming stripped 4 bases from V and 1 base from J, with 11 bases between. This CDR3 contains 15 residues. The DNA of the CDR3 is TGTGCCAGCAGTTTGAGGGATTGGTCCTACAATGAGCAGTTCTTC. Protein: CASSLRDWSYNEQFF.

The DNA for the CDR3 is TGCGCCAGCAGCGGACAGGGCCTCTACACCGGGGAGCTGTTTTTT. Protein product: CASSGQGLYTGELFF. The chain has TRBV5-1 and TRBJ2-2; TRBD1 matches at 8 bases. J was trimmed by 3 bases and V by 4 bases; bases with no gene match: 5. Per the germline V gene, CDR1 is SGHRS and CDR2 is YFSETQ. CDR3 length: 15 amino acids.

In its sample, this clone was seen once. This rearrangement joins TRBV7-2 to TRBJ2-3; 7 bases map to TRBD1. After removal of 4 bases from V and 9 bases from J, the junction contained 7 bases not matched to a gene. Germline V CDR1 and CDR2: SGHTA, FQGNSA. The CDR3 has 13 amino acids. CDR3 nucleotides: TGTGCCAGCAGCTCCCGGGACAGAGAGACGCAGTATTTT. This sequence encodes CASSSRDRETQYF.

The chain joins TRBV7-2 to TRBJ2-7; TRBD1 might be the D (6 bases). The CDR3 spans 15 residues. Trimming stripped 0 bases from V and 0 bases from J, with 9 bases between. CDR1 is SGHTA, CDR2 FQGNSA, per germline. The CDR3 region is CASSLAGASSYEQYF. The CDR3 DNA follows: TGTGCCAGCAGCTTAGCGGGGGCTAGCTCCTACGAGCAGTACTTC.

V and J are TRBV24-1 and TRBJ2-5, with TRBD1 as a possible D gene (6 bases). Germline V lookup: CDR1 KGHDR, CDR2 SFDVKD. The CDR3 has 13 residues. The V gene lost 2 bases and the J gene lost 8 bases, with 11 bases spanning the gap. CDR3 nucleotides: TGTGCCACCAGTGATTCACCAGGGGTTACCCAGTACTTC. This gives the protein CATSDSPGVTQYF.

The J gene is TRBJ2-1, the V gene TRBV19; D unresolved. CDR1 and CDR2 (germline): LNHDA, SQIVND (reference sequence). The CDR3 runs 17 residues. The germline V and J ends were trimmed by 1 base and 0 bases, with 13 bases remaining between them. In DNA, the CDR3 is TGTGCCAGTAGTATAGCTGTGACAAGTAGCTCCTACAATGAGCAGTTCTTC. Its translation is CASSIAVTSSSYNEQFF.

This chain uses TRBV5-8 with TRBJ1-5; D uncertain. CDR1 is SGHTS and CDR2 is YDEGEE in the germline V gene. This CDR3 is 14 amino acids long. Trimming took 1 base from V and 0 from J, leaving 5 bases between them. CDR3 coding DNA: TGTGCCAGCAGCTTGACGGGTAGCAATCAGCCCCAGCATTTT. Translating gives CASSLTGSNQPQHF.

The V and J genes are TRBV29-1 and TRBJ2-1, with D maybe TRBD2 (6 bases). Trimming left V 7 bases short and J 0 bases short, with 25 bases between. Germline V CDR1 and CDR2: SQVTM, ANQGSEA. The CDR3 consists of 18 residues. CDR3 sequence reads: CSAGGPREELSSYNEQFF. The CDR3, as DNA: TGCAGCGCCGGCGGTCCTAGGGAGGAACTTAGCTCCTACAATGAGCAGTTCTTC.

The chain is built from TRBV18 and TRBJ1-4; 7 bases are a match to TRBD1. The ends lost 3 bases at V and 5 bases at J; junction bases unmatched: 9. The CDR3 has 16 amino acids. Germline CDR1 reads KGHSH; CDR2 reads LQKENI. Here the CDR3 reads CASSPLRGTENEKLFF. The CDR3 DNA reads as TGTGCCAGCTCACCGCTTCGCGGGACAGAGAATGAAAAACTGTTTTTT.

The chain is built from TRBV4-2 and TRBJ2-2; TRBD2 matches at 12 bases. From germline, CDR1 is LGHNA and CDR2 YNFKEQ. Losses at the gene ends were 4 bases for V and 5 bases for J; bases not matched to a gene: 14. This CDR3 has 19 residues. CDR3 amino acids: CASSRNLAGGPMGTGELFF. For the CDR3, the DNA is TGTGCCAGCAGCCGGAACCTAGCGGGGGGGCCAATGGGGACCGGGGAGCTGTTTTTT.

A remark on this clone: Other DNA variants within this sample encode the same CDR3. The rearrangement links TRBV7-9 to TRBJ2-3, with 8 nucleotides matching TRBD2. Losses at the gene ends were 1 base for V and 1 base for J; bases not matched to a gene: 1. This CDR3 has 15 residues. Germline V gene data show CDR1 as SEHNR and CDR2 as FQNEAQ (reference sequence). The CDR3 coding sequence is TGTGCCAGCAGCTTAGTACTAGCGGGCACAGATACGCAGTATTTT. Protein product: CASSLVLAGTDTQYF. Using reference TRBV7-9 and TRBJ2-3 for the parts outside the CDR3, the full variable domain is DTGVSQNPRHKITKRGQNVTFRCDPISEHNRLYWYRQTLGQGPEFLTYFQNEAQLEKSRLLSDRFSAERPKGSFSTLEIQRTEQGDSAMYLCASSLVLAGTDTQYFGPGTRLTVL.